This TCR beta chain was identified in a study of Graves' ophthalmopathy and Graves' hyperthyroidism. Broader study findings: The majority of expanded thyroid clonotypes above 0.001 frequency also occurred in blood.

For repertoire sequencing, the TCR beta CDR3 regions were amplified from RNA transcripts. HTBI-primed first-round RT-PCR preceded second-round multiplex PCR. TCRdb re-derived calls from the multiplex PCR reads in MiXCR, one entry per CDR3 protein. The table includes 680,000 or so distinct CDR3 sequences, about a fifth detected once. Trimming pared 2 bases from V and 7 bases from J, leaving 8 bases between. Germline lookup yields CDR1 MDHEN and CDR2 SYDVKM. This CDR3 is built from 12 residues. No ophthalmopathy within 18 months of follow-up signified stable hyperthyroidism. About 10 ml of fresh blood yielded the PBMCs by density gradient. Remarks on this clonotype: Its antigen is unknown.

This TCR came from a woman under 30 with stable Graves' hyperthyroidism. Some clones in this sample may be carry-over from other donors' samples. This chain links TRBV28 with TRBJ1-1; D unclear. The sequenced material came from peripheral blood. CDR3 protein: CASSLMDDEAFF. CDR3 nucleotide sequence: TGTGCCAGCAGTTTAATGGATGATGAAGCTTTCTTT.